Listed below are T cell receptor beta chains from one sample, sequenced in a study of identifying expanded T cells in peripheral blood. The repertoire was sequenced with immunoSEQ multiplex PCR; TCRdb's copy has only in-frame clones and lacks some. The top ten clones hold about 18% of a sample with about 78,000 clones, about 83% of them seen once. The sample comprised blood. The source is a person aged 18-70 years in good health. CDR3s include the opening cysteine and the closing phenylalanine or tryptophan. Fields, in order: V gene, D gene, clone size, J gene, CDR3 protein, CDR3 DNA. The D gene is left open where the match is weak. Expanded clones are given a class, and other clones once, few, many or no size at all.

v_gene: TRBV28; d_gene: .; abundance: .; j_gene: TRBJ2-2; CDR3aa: CASSPGAGYVGELFF; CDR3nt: TGTGCCAGCAGCCCAGGGGCGGGATACGTCGGGGAGCTGTTTTTT
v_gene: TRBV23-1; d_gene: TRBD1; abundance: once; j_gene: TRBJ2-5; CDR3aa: CASSHPRQGSGQETQYF; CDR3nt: TGCGCCAGCAGTCACCCCCGACAGGGGAGTGGCCAAGAGACCCAGTACTTC
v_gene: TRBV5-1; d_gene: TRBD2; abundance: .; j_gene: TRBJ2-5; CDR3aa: CASSRLAGGPETQYF; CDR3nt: TGCGCCAGCAGCCGACTAGCGGGAGGGCCGGAGACCCAGTACTTC
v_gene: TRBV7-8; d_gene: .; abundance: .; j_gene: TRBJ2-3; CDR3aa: CASSRDRGGTDTQYF; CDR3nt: TGTGCCAGCAGCCGCGACCGAGGAGGCACAGATACGCAGTATTTT
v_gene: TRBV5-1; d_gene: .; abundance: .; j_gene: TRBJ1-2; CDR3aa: CASSLGEASYGYTF; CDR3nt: TGCGCCAGCAGCTTGGGGGAAGCTAGCTATGGCTACACCTTC
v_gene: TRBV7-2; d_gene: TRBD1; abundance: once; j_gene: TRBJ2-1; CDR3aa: CASSLSGQTYNEQFF; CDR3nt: TGTGCCAGCAGCTTATCGGGACAGACGTACAATGAGCAGTTCTTC
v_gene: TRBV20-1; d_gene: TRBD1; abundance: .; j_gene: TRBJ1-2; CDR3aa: CSQTGGNGYTF; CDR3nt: TGCAGCCAGACAGGGGGGAATGGCTACACCTTC
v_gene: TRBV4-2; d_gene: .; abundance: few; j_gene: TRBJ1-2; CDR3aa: CASSQEQFYGYTF; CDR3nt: TGTGCCAGCAGCCAAGAACAGTTCTATGGCTACACCTTC
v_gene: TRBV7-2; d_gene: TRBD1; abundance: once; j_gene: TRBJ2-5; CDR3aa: CASSVPGQLETQYF; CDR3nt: TGTGCCAGCAGCGTTCCGGGACAGCTAGAGACCCAGTACTTC
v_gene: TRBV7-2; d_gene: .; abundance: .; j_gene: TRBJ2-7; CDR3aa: CASSLAQSKAEQYF; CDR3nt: TGTGCCAGCAGCTTAGCACAGTCTAAGGCCGAGCAGTACTTC
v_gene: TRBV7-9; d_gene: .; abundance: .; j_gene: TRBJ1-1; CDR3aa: CASSPRGPVGTEAFF; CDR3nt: TGTGCCAGCAGCCCTCGGGGTCCGGTGGGAACTGAAGCTTTCTTT
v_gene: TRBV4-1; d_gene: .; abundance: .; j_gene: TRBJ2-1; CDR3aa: CASSQGFTASSYNEQFF; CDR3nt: TGCGCCAGCAGCCAAGGCTTTACCGCAAGCTCCTACAATGAGCAGTTCTTC
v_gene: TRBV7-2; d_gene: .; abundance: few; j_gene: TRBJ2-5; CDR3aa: CASSLGGSQETQYF; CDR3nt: TGTGCCAGCAGCCTTGGGGGCAGTCAGGAGACCCAGTACTTC
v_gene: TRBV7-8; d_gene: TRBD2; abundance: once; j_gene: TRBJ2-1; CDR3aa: CASSLGASGTYNEQFF; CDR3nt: TGTGCCAGCAGCTTAGGGGCTAGCGGGACCTACAATGAGCAGTTCTTC
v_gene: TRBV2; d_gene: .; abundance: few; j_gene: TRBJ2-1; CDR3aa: CASSGVVAGSGNEQFF; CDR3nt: TGTGCCAGCAGTGGGGTAGTGGCGGGATCCGGCAATGAGCAGTTCTTC
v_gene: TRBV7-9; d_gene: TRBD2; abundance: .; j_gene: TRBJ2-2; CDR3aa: CASSFPGLAGVPNTGELFF; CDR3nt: TGTGCCAGCAGCTTTCCGGGACTAGCGGGAGTCCCGAACACCGGGGAGCTGTTTTTT
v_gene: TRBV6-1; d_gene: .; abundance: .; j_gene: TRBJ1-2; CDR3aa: CASSEGESYLSYGYTF; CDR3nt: TGTGCCAGCAGTGAAGGGGAGAGCTATCTGAGTTATGGCTACACCTTC
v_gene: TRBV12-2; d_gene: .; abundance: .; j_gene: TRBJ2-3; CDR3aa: CASRPDVPGLAGYFTQYF; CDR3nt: TGTGCAAGTCGCCCCGACGTCCCGGGACTAGCGGGATACTTTACGCAGTATTTT
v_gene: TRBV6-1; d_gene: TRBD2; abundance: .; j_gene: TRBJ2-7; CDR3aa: CASSEARLGLALYEQYF; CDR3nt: TGTGCCAGCAGTGAAGCCCGGCTGGGACTAGCGCTGTACGAGCAGTACTTC
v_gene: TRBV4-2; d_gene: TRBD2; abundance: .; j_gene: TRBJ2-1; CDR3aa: CASSQDGAGLDNEQFF; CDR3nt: TGTGCCAGCAGCCAAGATGGAGCGGGACTTGATAATGAGCAGTTCTTC
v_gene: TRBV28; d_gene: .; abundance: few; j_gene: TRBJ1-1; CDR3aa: CASSSVVPRNIEFEAFF; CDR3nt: TGTGCCAGCAGTTCGGTCGTACCACGAAACATCGAGTTTGAAGCTTTCTTT